The T cell receptor (beta chain) described here comes from a study of blood T cell repertoires in COVID-19. Overall study: Samples came from the United States, Italy and Spain, spanning acute and convalescent COVID-19. The analysed material was cDNA or gDNA that came from T cells, B-cell-depleted T cells, or PBMCs.

In the study's own analysis: Quantification of nucleated cells was approximated via reference gene primer amplification. The data were produced by immunoSEQ multiplex PCR, yet TCRdb's version contains in-frame clones alone and is incomplete. The DNA was the basis for D and trimming; V, J and clone size are from that table. The sample has some 200,000 clones; around 90% are singletons. This clone has just a few counts. With 4 bases removed from V and 4 bases from J, the gap between germline ends came to 10 bases. From germline, CDR1 is MGHRA and CDR2 YSYEKL. The CDR3 has 13 amino acids. The receptor was isolated from a man in his forties or fifties with acute or convalescent COVID-19. V is TRBV4-1 and J is TRBJ2-5; D is possibly TRBD1 (5 bases). Sequencing used peripheral blood. The CDR3: CASSLQRGETQYF. As DNA, the CDR3 is TGCGCCAGCAGCCTTCAAAGGGGAGAGACCCAGTACTTC.